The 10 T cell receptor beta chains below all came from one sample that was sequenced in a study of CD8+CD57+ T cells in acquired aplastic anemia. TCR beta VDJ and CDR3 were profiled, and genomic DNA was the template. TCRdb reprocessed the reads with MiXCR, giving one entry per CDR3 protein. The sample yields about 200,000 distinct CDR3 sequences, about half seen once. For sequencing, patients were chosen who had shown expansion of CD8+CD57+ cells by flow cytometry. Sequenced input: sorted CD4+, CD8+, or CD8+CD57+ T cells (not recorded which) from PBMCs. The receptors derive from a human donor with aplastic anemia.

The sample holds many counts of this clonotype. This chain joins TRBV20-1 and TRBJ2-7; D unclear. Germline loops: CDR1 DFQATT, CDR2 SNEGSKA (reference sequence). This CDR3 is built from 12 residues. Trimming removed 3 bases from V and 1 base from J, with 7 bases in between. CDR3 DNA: TGCAGTGCTAGCGTCCCATCCTACGAGCAGTACTTC. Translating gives CSASVPSYEQYF.

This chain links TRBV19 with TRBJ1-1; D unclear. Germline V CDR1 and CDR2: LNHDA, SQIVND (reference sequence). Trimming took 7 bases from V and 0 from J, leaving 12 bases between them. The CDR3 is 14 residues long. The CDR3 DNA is TGTGCCAGTACCACGGACGGATTGAACACTGAAGCTTTCTTT. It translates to CASTTDGLNTEAFF.

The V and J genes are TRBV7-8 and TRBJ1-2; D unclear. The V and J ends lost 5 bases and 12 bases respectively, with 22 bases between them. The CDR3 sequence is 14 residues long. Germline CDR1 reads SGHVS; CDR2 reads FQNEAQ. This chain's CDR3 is CASSPRRQKIGNTF. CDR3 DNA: TGTGCCAGCAGCCCCAGGCGGCAGAAGATCGGAAACACCTTC.

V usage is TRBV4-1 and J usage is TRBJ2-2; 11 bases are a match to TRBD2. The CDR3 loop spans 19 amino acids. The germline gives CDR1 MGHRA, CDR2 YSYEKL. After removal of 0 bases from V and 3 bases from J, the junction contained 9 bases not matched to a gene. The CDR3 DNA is TGCGCCAGCAGCCAAGATCCCAGACTAGCGGGGCGACACACCGGGGAGCTGTTTTTT. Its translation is CASSQDPRLAGRHTGELFF.

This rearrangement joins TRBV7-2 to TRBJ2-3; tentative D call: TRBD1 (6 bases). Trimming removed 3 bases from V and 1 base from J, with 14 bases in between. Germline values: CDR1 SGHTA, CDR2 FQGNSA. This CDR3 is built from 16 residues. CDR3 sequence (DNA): TGTGCCAGCAGCTTCGGTGGGGGCCGGGGCACAGATACGCAGTATTTT. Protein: CASSFGGGRGTDTQYF. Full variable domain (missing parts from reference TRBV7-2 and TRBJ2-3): GAGVSQSPSNKVTEKGKDVELRCDPISGHTALYWYRQSLGQGLEFLIYFQGNSAPDKSGLPSDRFSAERTGGSVSTLTIQRTQQEDSAVYLCASSFGGGRGTDTQYFGPGTRLTVL.

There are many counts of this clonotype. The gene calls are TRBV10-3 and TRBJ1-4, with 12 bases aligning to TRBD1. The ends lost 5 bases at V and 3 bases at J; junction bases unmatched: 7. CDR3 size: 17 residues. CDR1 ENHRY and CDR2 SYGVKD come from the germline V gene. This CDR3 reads CAISPGTGGEANEKLFF. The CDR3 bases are TGTGCCATCAGTCCCGGGACAGGGGGCGAGGCTAATGAAAAACTGTTTTTT.

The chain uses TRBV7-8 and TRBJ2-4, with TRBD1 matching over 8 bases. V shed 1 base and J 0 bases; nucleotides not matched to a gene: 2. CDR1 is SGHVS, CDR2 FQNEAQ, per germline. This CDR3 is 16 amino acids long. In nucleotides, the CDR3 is TGTGCCAGCAGCTTAGGGACAGGGATAGCCAAAAACATTCAGTACTTC. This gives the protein CASSLGTGIAKNIQYF.

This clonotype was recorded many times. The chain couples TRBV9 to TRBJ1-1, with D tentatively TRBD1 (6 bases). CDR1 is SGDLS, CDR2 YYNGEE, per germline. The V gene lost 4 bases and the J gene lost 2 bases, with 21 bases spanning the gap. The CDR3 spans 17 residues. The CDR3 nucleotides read TGTGCCAGCAGCTTGATCACACAGGGAAGGGAAAACACTGAAGCTTTCTTT. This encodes CASSLITQGRENTEAFF.

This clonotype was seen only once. The CDR3 DNA follows: TGTGCCAGCAGTGACAGGCGACCAAACTACGAGCAGTACTTC. This sequence encodes CASSDRRPNYEQYF. The V and J genes are TRBV2 and TRBJ2-7; D unresolved. CDR1 is SNHLY, CDR2 FYNNEI, per germline. This CDR3 contains 14 residues. V gave up 3 bases and J gave up 3 bases, with 12 bases separating them.

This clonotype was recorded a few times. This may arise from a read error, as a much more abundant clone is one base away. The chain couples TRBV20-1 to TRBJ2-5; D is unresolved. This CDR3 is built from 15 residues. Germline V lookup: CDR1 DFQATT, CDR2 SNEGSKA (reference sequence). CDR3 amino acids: CSASNDLSSQEAQYF. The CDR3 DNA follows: TGCAGTGCTAGCAACGACCTTAGCAGCCAAGAGGCCCAGTACTTC.